This T cell receptor (beta chain) was sequenced in a study of shared clonotypes between healthy human individuals. Naive-designated CD8 cells lacked CD45RO, were positively enriched for CCR7, and omitted terminally differentiated effector memory CD45RA+ cells. CDR1 LGHNA and CDR2 YNFKEQ come from the germline V gene. V was trimmed by 1 base and J by 4 bases, leaving 20 bases between them. The CDR3 has 17 residues. The repertoire was sequenced with immunoSEQ multiplex PCR; TCRdb's copy has only in-frame clones and lacks some. The sample carries some 2.1 million clones, approximately 92% recorded once.

The source of this sequence is a man aged 18-30 years in good health. Some clones in this sample may be carry-over from other donors' samples. This chain connects TRBV4-2 to TRBJ2-7; D may correspond to TRBD1 or TRBD2 (6 bases each). Sequenced input: naive CD8+ T cells from PBMCs. CDR3 bases: TGTGCCAGCAGCCAAGGGGGAGGACAGTGGCAAGTATACGAGCAGTACTTC. It specifies CASSQGGGQWQVYEQYF.